One sample yielded the 10 T cell receptor beta chains listed below, sequenced in a study of blood T cell repertoires in COVID-19. Using immunoSEQ multiplex PCR, the repertoire was profiled, and TCRdb retains in-frame clones only, with some absent. The sample holds over 300,000 clones, nearly 90% seen once. Sample: peripheral blood. The receptors shown here come from a young man with active or convalescent COVID-19.

This clone appeared once. This rearrangement joins TRBV7-3 to TRBJ2-3; 10 bases align to TRBD1. The V gene's germline CDR1 is SGHTA and CDR2 FQGTGA. V lost 5 bases and J lost 3; bases outside the gene matches: 2. The CDR3 length is 14 residues. The CDR3 region has the DNA TGTGCCAGCAGCGGACAGGGGGGGACAGATACGCAGTATTTT. It specifies CASSGQGGTDTQYF.

CDR3 region: CASSTRQSNQPQHF. The CDR3 DNA reads as TGTGCCAGTAGTACAAGACAAAGCAATCAGCCCCAGCATTTT. This chain uses TRBV19 with TRBJ1-5; no reliable D call. CDR1 LNHDA and CDR2 SQIVND come from the germline V gene (reference sequence). Trimming cost V 4 bases and J 1 base, with 8 bases left between them. The CDR3 covers 14 residues.

The genes are TRBV12-3 or TRBV12-4 and TRBJ1-2, with TRBD1 as a possible D gene (6 bases). Trimming pared 3 bases from V and 10 bases from J, leaving 15 bases between. The CDR3 covers 13 residues. The chain's CDR3 is CASSFGGREDYTF. In nucleotides, the CDR3 is TGTGCCAGCAGTTTTGGGGGCAGGGAAGACTACACCTTC.

V and J are TRBV15 and TRBJ2-1; D is perhaps TRBD2 (6 bases). Trimming stripped 3 bases from V and 10 bases from J, with 19 bases between. Germline CDR1 reads LNHNV; CDR2 reads YYDKDF (reference sequence). The CDR3 covers 15 residues. CDR3 coding DNA: TGTGCCACCAGCAGGACCGGGACTCCCATTCCGGAGCAGTTCTTC. Its translation is CATSRTGTPIPEQFF. The variable domain in full, completed from reference TRBV15 and TRBJ2-1, reads DAMVIQNPRYQVTQFGKPVTLSCSQTLNHNVMYWYQQKSSQAPKLLFHYYDKDFNNEADTPDNFQSRRPNTSFCFLDIRSPGLGDTAMYLCATSRTGTPIPEQFFGPGTRLTVL.

Points on this clone: A junction boundary mismatches the germline segment, possibly from a read error. This sequence joins TRBV7-2 and TRBJ2-3, with 12 bases aligning to TRBD2. This CDR3 is built from 16 residues. Germline-derived CDR1 and CDR2 are SGHTA and FQGNSA. CDR3 nucleotide sequence: TGTGCCAGCAGCCTAGCGGGAGGGCCTAGCACAGATACGCAGTATTTT. Protein sequence: CASSLAGGPSTDTQYF.

The table lists this clone with a count of one. This chain links TRBV6-5 with TRBJ2-3, with TRBD2 as a possible D gene (6 bases). The CDR3 totals 14 residues. V was pared by 6 bases and J by 0 bases, with 10 bases between. Germline CDR1 is MNHEY and CDR2 is SVGAGI. Here the CDR3 DNA reads TGTGCCAGCAGCCTAGCGTCTAGCACAGATACGCAGTATTTT. Amino acids: CASSLASSTDTQYF.

V is TRBV2 and J is TRBJ2-1; D ambiguous. Per the germline V gene, CDR1 is SNHLY and CDR2 is FYNNEI. The CDR3 is 12 residues long. V shed 7 bases and J shed 6 bases, with 10 bases lying between them. CDR3 protein: CASNPFSNEQFF. CDR3 sequence (DNA): TGTGCCAGCAATCCATTTAGCAATGAGCAGTTCTTC.

The J gene is TRBJ1-5, the V gene TRBV18; D not certain. Germline-derived CDR1 and CDR2 are KGHSH and LQKENI. The CDR3 totals 12 residues. V was cut by 3 bases and J by 9 bases, with 9 bases left in between. For the CDR3, the DNA is TGTGCCAGCTCACCCTTGGTCGGGCCCCAGCATTTT. Its protein product is CASSPLVGPQHF.

The chain employs TRBV6-2 or TRBV6-3 and TRBJ2-7; D is undetermined. The V end lost 2 bases, the J end lost 0 bases, and 8 bases lay between the germline ends. The germline V gene has CDR1 MNHEY and CDR2 SVGEGT. The CDR3 spans 14 residues. CDR3 residues: CASSYALSSYEQYF. CDR3 sequence (DNA): TGTGCCAGCAGTTACGCGCTAAGCTCCTACGAGCAGTACTTC.

V is TRBV6-4 and J is TRBJ2-1, with 10 bases aligning to TRBD1. The CDR3 is 15 amino acids. The V gene end was trimmed by 4 bases and the J gene end by 3 bases; junction bases not matched to a gene: 3. Germline CDR1 is MRHNA and CDR2 is SNTAGT. CDR3 amino acids: CASSVRTGGYNEQFF. CDR3 sequence (DNA): TGTGCCAGCAGTGTCCGGACAGGGGGCTACAATGAGCAGTTCTTC.